This entry concerns a single TCR beta chain. The antigen remains unidentified. V shed 6 bases and J 4 bases; nucleotides not matched to a gene: 10. This CDR3 has 15 residues. The record originates from a study of blood T cells in healthy people across ages. Study observations and caveats: Naive CD4+ cell counts and diversity both ran higher in long-lived than in aged donors.

Primers used in a second PCR of roughly 7 to 11 cycles were a sample-barcoded 5' primer and a J-beta primer mix. TCRdb called the 5' RACE reads again in MiXCR, with one record for every CDR3 protein. The sample includes about 1.8 million distinct CDR3 sequences, less than 50% of them seen just once. Specimen: blood. This clonotype was obtained from a woman in her thirties or forties in good health. V gene TRBV12-3 or TRBV12-4 combines with J gene TRBJ2-7; 9 bases agree with TRBD1. Here the CDR3 reads CASRAMGQGEYEQYF. The CDR3 bases are TGTGCCAGCAGGGCCATGGGACAGGGCGAGTACGAGCAGTACTTC.